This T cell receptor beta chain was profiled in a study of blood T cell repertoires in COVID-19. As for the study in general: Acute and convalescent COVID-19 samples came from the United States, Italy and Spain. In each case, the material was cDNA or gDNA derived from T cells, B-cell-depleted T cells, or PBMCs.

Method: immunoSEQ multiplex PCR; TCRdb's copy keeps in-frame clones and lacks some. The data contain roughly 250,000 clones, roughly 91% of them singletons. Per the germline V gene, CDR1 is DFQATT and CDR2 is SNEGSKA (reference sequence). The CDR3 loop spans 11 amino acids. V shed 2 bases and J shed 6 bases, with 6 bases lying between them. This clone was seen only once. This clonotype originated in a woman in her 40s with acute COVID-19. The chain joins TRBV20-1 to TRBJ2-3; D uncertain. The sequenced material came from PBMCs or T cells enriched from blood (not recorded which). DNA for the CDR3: TGCAGTGCTAGACCGCAGGATACGCAGTATTTT. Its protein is CSARPQDTQYF.